This T cell receptor beta chain was sequenced for a study of radiation and T cells in renal cell carcinoma. At the level of the study: Nephrectomy followed 15 Gy stereotactic body radiation by 4 weeks. Findings and limits, study-wide: In blood, top tumor clones expanded by 2 weeks, shrinking by 4. Without pretreatment biopsies, baseline tumor clonotype presence was undetermined.

Specified time point: baseline pretreatment blood. The sample's treatment: 15 Gy SBRT to primary tumor, nephrectomy 4 weeks later. The tumor was a clear cell renal cell carcinoma. Only in-frame clones appear in the TCRdb table, and some are missing; sequencing was by immunoSEQ multiplex PCR. The sample holds about 140,000 clones, over 65% seen once. This clone was observed a few times. Antigen specificity is unknown. The V gene's germline CDR1 is LGHNA and CDR2 YNFKEQ. J lost 0 bases, V lost 1 base, and 4 bases had no gene match. CDR3 size: 16 residues. This specimen consisted of blood, obtained from a patient whose treatment included radiotherapy and nephrectomy. The chain joins TRBV4-2 to TRBJ1-1; 8 nucleotides agree with TRBD1. This receptor was obtained from a woman in her fifties or sixties with renal cell carcinoma. The CDR3 DNA follows: TGTGCCAGCAGCCAAGGGACAGGGACTATGAACACTGAAGCTTTCTTT. Amino acid sequence: CASSQGTGTMNTEAFF.